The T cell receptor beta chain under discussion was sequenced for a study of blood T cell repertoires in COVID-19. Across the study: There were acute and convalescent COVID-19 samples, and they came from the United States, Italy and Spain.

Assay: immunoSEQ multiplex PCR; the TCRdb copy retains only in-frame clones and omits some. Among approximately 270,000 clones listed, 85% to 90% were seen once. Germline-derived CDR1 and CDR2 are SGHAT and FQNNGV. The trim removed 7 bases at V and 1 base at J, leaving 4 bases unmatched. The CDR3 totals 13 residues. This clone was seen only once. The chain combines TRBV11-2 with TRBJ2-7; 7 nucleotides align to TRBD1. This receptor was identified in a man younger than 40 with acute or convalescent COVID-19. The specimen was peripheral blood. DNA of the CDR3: TGTGCCAGCACCTACAGGGGTTCCTACGAGCAGTACTTC. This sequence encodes CASTYRGSYEQYF.